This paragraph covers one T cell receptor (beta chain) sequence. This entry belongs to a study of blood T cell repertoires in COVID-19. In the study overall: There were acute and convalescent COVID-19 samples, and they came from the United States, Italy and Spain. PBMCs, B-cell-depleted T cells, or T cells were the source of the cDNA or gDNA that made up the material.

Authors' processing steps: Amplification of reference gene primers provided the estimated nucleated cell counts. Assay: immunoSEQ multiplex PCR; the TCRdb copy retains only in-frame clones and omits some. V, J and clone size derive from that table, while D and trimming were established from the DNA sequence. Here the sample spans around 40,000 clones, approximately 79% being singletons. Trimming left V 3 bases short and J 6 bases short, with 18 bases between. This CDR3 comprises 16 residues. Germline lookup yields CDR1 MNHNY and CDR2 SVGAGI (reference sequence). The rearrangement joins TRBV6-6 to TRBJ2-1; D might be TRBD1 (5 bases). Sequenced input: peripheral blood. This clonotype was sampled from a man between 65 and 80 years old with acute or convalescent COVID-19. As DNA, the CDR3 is TGTGCCAGCAGTTATCTGACAGTGGCCCACCTCAATGAGCAGTTCTTC. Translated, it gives CASSYLTVAHLNEQFF.